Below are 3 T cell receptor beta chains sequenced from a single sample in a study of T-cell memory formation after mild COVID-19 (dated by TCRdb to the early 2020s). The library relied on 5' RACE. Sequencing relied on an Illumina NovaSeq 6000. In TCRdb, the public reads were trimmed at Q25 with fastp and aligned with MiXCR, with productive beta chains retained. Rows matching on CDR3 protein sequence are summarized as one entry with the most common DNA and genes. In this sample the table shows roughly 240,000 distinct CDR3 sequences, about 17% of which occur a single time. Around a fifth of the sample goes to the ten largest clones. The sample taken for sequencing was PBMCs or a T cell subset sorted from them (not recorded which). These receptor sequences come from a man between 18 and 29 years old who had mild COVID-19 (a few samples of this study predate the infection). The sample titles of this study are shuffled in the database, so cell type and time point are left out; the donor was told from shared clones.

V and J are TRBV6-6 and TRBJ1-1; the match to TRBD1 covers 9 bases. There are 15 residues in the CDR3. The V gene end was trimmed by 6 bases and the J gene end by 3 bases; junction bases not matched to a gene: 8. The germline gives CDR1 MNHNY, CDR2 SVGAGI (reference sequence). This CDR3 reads CASRAMTGGDTEAFF. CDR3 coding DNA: TGTGCCAGCAGGGCGATGACAGGGGGGGACACTGAAGCTTTCTTT.

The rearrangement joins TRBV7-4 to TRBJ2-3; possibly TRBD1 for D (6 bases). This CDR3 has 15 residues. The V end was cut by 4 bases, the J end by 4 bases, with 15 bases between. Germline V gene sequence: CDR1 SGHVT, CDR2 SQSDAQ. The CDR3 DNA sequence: TGTGCCAGCAGCTGTCTAGAAGGGGGACCAGATACGCAGTATTTT. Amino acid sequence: CASSCLEGGPDTQYF.

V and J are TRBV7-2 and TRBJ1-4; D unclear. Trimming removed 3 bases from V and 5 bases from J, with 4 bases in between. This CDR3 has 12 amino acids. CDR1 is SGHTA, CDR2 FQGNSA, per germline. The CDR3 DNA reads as TGTGCCAGCAGCTTGATAAATGAAAAACTGTTTTTT. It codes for CASSLINEKLFF.